This T cell receptor beta chain is from a study of cytotoxic CD8 clonotypes in ibrutinib-treated CLL. Across the study: Mean productive templates were approximately 240,000; mean productive rearrangements were around 90,000.

Investigators sourced approximately 1.8 micrograms of genomic DNA from cryopreserved PBMCs for TCR beta libraries. The repertoire was sequenced with immunoSEQ multiplex PCR; TCRdb's copy has only in-frame clones and lacks some. The sample includes 300,000 to 400,000 clones, 67% of them seen just once. Germline lookup yields CDR1 LNHDA and CDR2 SQIVND (reference sequence). Trimming left V 3 bases short and J 1 base short, with 8 bases between. The CDR3 is 14 amino acids. The input for sequencing was PBMCs, taken after 36 months of ibrutinib treatment. V usage is TRBV19 and J usage is TRBJ2-3; D possibly matches TRBD1 or TRBD2 (5 bases each). The sequence was collected from a human donor with chronic lymphocytic leukemia. The CDR3 DNA sequence: TGTGCCAGTAGTATCTGGGGACGCACAGATACGCAGTATTTT. Translation gives CASSIWGRTDTQYF.